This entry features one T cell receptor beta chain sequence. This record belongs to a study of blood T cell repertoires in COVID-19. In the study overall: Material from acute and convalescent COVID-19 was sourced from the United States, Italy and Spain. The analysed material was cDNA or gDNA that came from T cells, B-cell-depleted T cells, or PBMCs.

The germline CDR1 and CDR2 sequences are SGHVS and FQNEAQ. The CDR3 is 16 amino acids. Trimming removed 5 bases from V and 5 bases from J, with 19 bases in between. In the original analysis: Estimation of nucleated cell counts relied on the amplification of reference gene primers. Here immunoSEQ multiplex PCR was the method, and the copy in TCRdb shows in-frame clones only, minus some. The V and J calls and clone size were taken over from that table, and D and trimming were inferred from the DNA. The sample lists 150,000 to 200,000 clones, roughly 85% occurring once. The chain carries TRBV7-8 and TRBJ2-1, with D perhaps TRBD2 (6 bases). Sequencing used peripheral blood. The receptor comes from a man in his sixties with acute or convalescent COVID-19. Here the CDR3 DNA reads TGTGCCAGCAGCCCCCTCATTCGCGGGATAGACAATGAGCAGTTCTTC. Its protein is CASSPLIRGIDNEQFF.